This entry describes one T cell receptor beta chain. The target antigen is unknown. This CDR3 spans 12 amino acids. V was pared by 4 bases and J by 11 bases, with 17 bases between. The V gene's germline CDR1 is SQVTM and CDR2 ANQGSEA. The data belong to a study of blood T cells in healthy people across ages. Study results and caveats: While age rose, TCR beta diversity per million T cells dropped in a roughly linear way.

A J-beta primer mix and a sample-barcoded 5' primer were used in a second PCR of about 6 to 12 cycles. MiXCR, run by TCRdb on the 5' RACE reads, gives a single entry per CDR3 protein. The sample has hundreds of thousands of distinct CDR3 sequences; over 40% are singletons. The donors, healthy Caucasians from Russia, were aged 6 to 90. The clonotype comes from a woman older than 75 in good health. This sequence joins TRBV29-1 and TRBJ2-5, with D unclear. Sample: blood. DNA of the CDR3: TGCAGCGTTGGATTCCACCACAATGAGCAGTACTTC. Translation gives CSVGFHHNEQYF.